Presented here are 20 T cell receptor beta chains from one specimen sequenced in a study of shared clonotypes between healthy human individuals. Clones were read by immunoSEQ multiplex PCR, and TCRdb kept only the in-frame ones, dropping some. Of 600,000 to 750,000 clones in the sample, about three quarters were seen once. Sequenced sample: memory CD4+ T cells sorted from blood. As to subset: CD45RA-negative fraction. Receptors were obtained from a woman aged 25 to 39 in good health.

V gene TRBV28 combines with J gene TRBJ1-3; TRBD1 might be the D (5 bases). This CDR3 has 16 residues. V dropped 10 bases and J dropped 0 bases, with 19 bases sitting between them. Germline lookup yields CDR1 MDHEN and CDR2 SYDVKM. The CDR3 sequence is CATQVLDSSSGNTIYF. CDR3 coding DNA: TGTGCCACCCAAGTCCTTGACAGTAGCTCTGGAAACACCATATATTTT.

J is TRBJ2-5 and V is TRBV13; a possible D gene is TRBD2 (6 bases). CDR3 size: 16 residues. Germline V gives CDR1 PRHDT, CDR2 FYEKMQ (reference sequence). V lost 6 bases and J lost 4, with 21 bases in between. CDR3 sequence: CASRRTSRRVGETQYF. CDR3 DNA sequence: TGTGCCAGCAGGCGAACTAGCAGGAGGGTCGGAGAGACCCAGTACTTC.

The chain has TRBV10-3 and TRBJ2-7, with TRBD1 as a possible D gene (5 bases). The V gene's germline CDR1 is ENHRY and CDR2 SYGVKD. Trimming stripped 9 bases from V and 5 bases from J, with 17 bases between. The CDR3 consists of 13 residues. The CDR3 DNA reads as TGTGCCATACATACAGGATGGAACGACGAGCAGTACTTC. Its translation: CAIHTGWNDEQYF.

The count of this clone is one. This sequence joins TRBV10-3 and TRBJ2-7; 9 positions agree with TRBD1. CDR1 ENHRY and CDR2 SYGVKD come from the germline V gene. J lost 2 bases, V lost 2 bases, and 4 bases had no gene match. The CDR3 consists of 15 residues. CDR3 amino acids: CAISEGTGSPYEQYF. The DNA of the CDR3 is TGTGCCATCAGTGAGGGGACAGGGTCCCCCTACGAGCAGTACTTC.

V gene TRBV19 combines with J gene TRBJ1-3, with 7 bases aligning to TRBD1. This CDR3 is built from 14 residues. The germline V gene has CDR1 LNHDA and CDR2 SQIVND (reference sequence). Germline trimming cut 5 bases from V and 1 base from J; bases unmatched to any gene: 2. In nucleotides, the CDR3 is TGTGCCAGTAGTGCCAGGGGGTCTGGAAACACCATATATTTT. It encodes CASSARGSGNTIYF.

The chain couples TRBV5-1 to TRBJ2-7; 7 nucleotides line up with TRBD1. The CDR3 spans 15 residues. Germline V gene data show CDR1 as SGHRS and CDR2 as YFSETQ. Germline trimming cut 4 bases from V and 3 bases from J; bases unmatched to any gene: 10. The chain's CDR3 is CASSPPGQSNYEQYF. CDR3 nucleotide sequence: TGCGCCAGCAGCCCGCCGGGACAGTCGAACTACGAGCAGTACTTC.

This clone has more than one count but fewer than ten. The CDR3 region has the DNA TGTGCCAGCAGTCCCAACAGATACGAGCAGTACTTC. It translates to CASSPNRYEQYF. The chain is built from TRBV14 and TRBJ2-5; D not certain. With the DNA end fitting TRBJ2-7 better, the J assignment may be wrong. CDR1 and CDR2 from the germline V gene are SGHDN and FVKESK. The CDR3 length is 12 residues.

The chain joins TRBV5-1 to TRBJ2-7; 9 bases align to TRBD1. There are 15 residues in the CDR3. CDR1 SGHRS and CDR2 YFSETQ come from the germline V gene. V lost 5 bases and J lost 5; bases outside the gene matches: 11. CDR3 in amino acids: CASSSTGGRVDEQYF. The CDR3 DNA reads TGCGCCAGCAGTTCGACAGGGGGTCGTGTGGACGAGCAGTACTTC. Looking up the rest from reference TRBV5-1 and TRBJ2-7 gives the full variable domain: KAGVTQTPRYLIKTRGQQVTLSCSPISGHRSVSWYQQTPGQGLQFLFEYFSETQRNKGNFPGRFSGRQFSNSRSEMNVSTLELGDSALYLCASSSTGGRVDEQYFGPGTRLTVT.

The V gene is TRBV29-1, the J gene TRBJ2-5; D not resolved. Germline V CDR1 and CDR2: SQVTM, ANQGSEA. The CDR3 is 13 residues long. The V end was cut by 4 bases, the J end by 2 bases, with 11 bases between. The CDR3, as DNA: TGCAGCGTTGCCTACCGGGTACAAGAGACCCAGTACTTC. It encodes CSVAYRVQETQYF. The variable domain in full, completed from reference TRBV29-1 and TRBJ2-5, reads SAVISQKPSRDICQRGTSLTIQCQVDSQVTMMFWYRQQPGQSLTLIATANQGSEATYESGFVIDKFPISRPNLTFSTLTVSNMSPEDSSIYLCSVAYRVQETQYFGPGTRLLVL.

This clone came up a few times. The gene calls are TRBV18 and TRBJ1-2, with a weak D call TRBD1 (6 bases). V shed 4 bases and J shed 7 bases, with 13 bases lying between them. Germline V lookup: CDR1 KGHSH, CDR2 LQKENI. The CDR3 is 13 amino acids. As DNA, the CDR3 is TGTGCCAGCTCACTATCAGGGGACTTTGGCTACACCTTC. Translated, it gives CASSLSGDFGYTF.

This chain links TRBV10-1 with TRBJ1-1; D is uncertain. In germline, CDR1 is WNHNN, CDR2 SYGVQD (reference sequence). CDR3 length: 14 amino acids. V was clipped by 4 bases and J by 5 bases, with 14 bases between them. The chain's CDR3 is CASSGHSLGTEAFF. The CDR3 DNA sequence: TGCGCCAGCAGTGGTCATAGCCTGGGGACTGAAGCTTTCTTT.

V usage is TRBV5-1 and J usage is TRBJ2-3; TRBD2 matches 10 bases. This CDR3 contains 17 residues. Germline V gene data show CDR1 as SGHRS and CDR2 as YFSETQ. V dropped 0 bases and J dropped 5; count of bases not matched to a gene: 9. CDR3 in DNA: TGCGCCAGCAGCTTGGTTGAGCGGGAGGGCCGGGTAGATACGCAGTATTTT. Protein product: CASSLVEREGRVDTQYF.

V and J are TRBV5-1 and TRBJ2-5; the match to TRBD2 covers 8 bases. The CDR3 covers 14 residues. V shed 5 bases and J 5 bases; nucleotides not matched to a gene: 8. In germline, CDR1 is SGHRS, CDR2 YFSETQ. The CDR3 loop is CASRKRELRETQYF. CDR3 nucleotide sequence: TGCGCCAGCAGAAAGCGGGAGTTGCGGGAGACCCAGTACTTC.

The chain carries TRBV27 and TRBJ2-7; tentatively, D is TRBD1 (7 bases). In germline, CDR1 is MNHEY, CDR2 SMNVEV (reference sequence). Between the trimmed V and J ends, which lost 6 bases and 2 bases, there was a span of 14 bases. The CDR3 totals 14 residues. The CDR3: CASRPGDSPYEQYF. The CDR3 DNA follows: TGTGCCAGCAGACCGGGGGACAGTCCCTACGAGCAGTACTTC.

For this clone: A much larger clonotype is one base distant, so this may be a read error. Other DNA sequences in the sample encode the same CDR3. The CDR3 region is CASSGQGYEQYF. The DNA for the CDR3 is TGTGCCAGCAGTGGGCAGGGCTACGAGCAGTACTTC. The chain couples TRBV2 to TRBJ2-7; a weak D match, TRBD1 (5 bases). CDR3 size: 12 residues. From germline, CDR1 is SNHLY and CDR2 FYNNEI. V was trimmed by 4 bases and J by 3 bases, leaving 7 bases between them.

The chain joins TRBV2 to TRBJ2-5; TRBD1 aligns across 7 bases. Germline V gene data show CDR1 as SNHLY and CDR2 as FYNNEI. The CDR3 contains 18 residues. Trimming took 10 bases from V and 5 from J; bases not matched to a gene: 25. CDR3 region: CATEGTAPQSGVSETQYF. For the CDR3, the DNA is TGTGCCACCGAAGGGACAGCCCCCCAAAGTGGTGTTTCGGAGACCCAGTACTTC.

V is TRBV1 and J is TRBJ2-5; the table's D call, TRBD1, has no DNA check behind it. TRBV1 has pseudogene status. The CDR3 loop spans 16 amino acids. CDR3 amino acids: CTSSQVPRYRGGTQYF. DNA of the CDR3: TGCACCAGCAGCCAAGTTCCCCGCTACAGGGGAGGGACCCAGTACTTC.

This sequence joins TRBV9 and TRBJ2-3, with D possibly matching TRBD1 (6 bases). The V and J ends lost 0 bases and 2 bases respectively, with 10 bases between them. CDR3 length: 15 amino acids. CDR1 and CDR2 from the germline V gene are SGDLS and YYNGEE. CDR3 nucleotides: TGTGCCAGCAGCGTAGGGGGGCTATACACAGATACGCAGTATTTT. As protein: CASSVGGLYTDTQYF.

The chain couples TRBV27 to TRBJ1-2; 9 bases line up with TRBD1. The length of the CDR3 is 15 residues. Germline CDR1 is MNHEY and CDR2 is SMNVEV (reference sequence). V gave up 3 bases and J gave up 8 bases; unmatched junction bases: 10. The CDR3 DNA follows: TGTGCCAGCAGTTTCCTGTCACAGGGGGCGACCGGCTACACCTTC. Its protein product is CASSFLSQGATGYTF.

The rearrangement uses TRBV9 and TRBJ2-7; perhaps D is TRBD1 or TRBD2 (5 bases each). V lost 5 bases and J 5 bases, leaving 20 bases between the germline ends. CDR3 size: 15 residues. Germline loops: CDR1 SGDLS, CDR2 YYNGEE. The CDR3 reads CASSYSRQGAHEQYF. DNA for the CDR3: TGTGCCAGCAGTTACTCGAGGCAGGGAGCTCACGAGCAGTACTTC.